The T cell receptor (beta chain) under discussion was sequenced for a study of blood T cell repertoires in COVID-19. In the study's own analysis: By means of reference gene primer amplification, nucleated cell counts were estimated. Sequencing was performed with immunoSEQ multiplex PCR; in TCRdb, only in-frame clones are kept and a portion is missing. D and trimming were read from the DNA, whereas the V and J calls and clone size are those reported in that table. In the table there are 190,000 or so clones, more than 65% of which are singletons. In Cohort 3, a recovered donor had either two negative PCRs, clearance, or symptom resolution. Unmatched junction bases numbered 9, after V lost 6 bases and J lost 2 bases. CDR3 length: 15 amino acids. The germline V gene has CDR1 KGHSH and CDR2 LQKENI.

Input material: PBMCs or T cells enriched from blood (not recorded which). The clonotype was recovered from a man aged 35 to 55 who had recovered from COVID-19. The chain carries TRBV18 and TRBJ1-1; 7 positions agree with TRBD1. The CDR3 nucleotides are TGTGCCAGCTCTCCCACAGGGGTAGGCAACACTGAAGCTTTCTTT. This sequence encodes CASSPTGVGNTEAFF.